A single count supports the clone carrying this T cell receptor beta chain. Its target is not known. Looked up from germline, CDR1 is MNHNY and CDR2 is SVGAGI (reference sequence). The V segment lost 6 bases and the J segment 3 bases; nucleotides outside the gene matches: 3. CDR3 size: 13 residues. The data originate from a study of response to subunit inactivated influenza vaccine. TCRdb redid the calling of the RT-PCR reads with MiXCR, one entry per CDR3 protein. The data hold hundreds of thousands of distinct CDR3 sequences, with around 15% observed a single time. General study points: The authors suggested that every seasonal influenza vaccination recruits few new T cells.

The sequencing used PBMCs from blood, collected approximately 15 days before vaccination. J is TRBJ2-7 and V is TRBV6-6, with TRBD1 identical over 9 bases. The receptor was derived from a man aged 45-60 years who received an inactivated influenza vaccine. The chain's CDR3 is CASRETGGYEQYF. Written as DNA, the CDR3 is TGTGCCAGCAGGGAGACAGGGGGCTACGAGCAGTACTTC.